These 6 T cell receptor beta chains came from one sample sequenced in a study of cytomegalovirus exposure and HLA in healthy donors. Repertoires were generated with immunoSEQ multiplex PCR, while TCRdb's copy carries only in-frame clones and drops some. The sample has tens of thousands of clones, just under 95% seen once; the top ten hold approximately 4.5%. The sequencing sample was made of PBMCs. These receptors were collected from a man aged 18-30 years in good health and CMV-seropositive.

This clone has just one count. The CDR3 is CASSQGQHTGELFF. The DNA of the CDR3 is TGTGCCAGCAGCCAGGGACAGCACACCGGGGAGCTGTTTTTT. V and J are TRBV7-3 and TRBJ2-2; TRBD1 matches at 7 bases. Germline assignment: CDR1 SGHTA and CDR2 FQGTGA. The CDR3 runs 14 residues. The ends lost 5 bases at V and 3 bases at J; junction bases unmatched: 3.

The V and J genes are TRBV5-1 and TRBJ2-7, with 7 bases matching TRBD1. V trimming: 3 bases; J trimming: 1 base; junction bases outside the gene matches: 10. The CDR3 totals 16 residues. CDR1 and CDR2 from the germline V gene are SGHRS and YFSETQ. The CDR3 DNA reads as TGCGCCAGCAGCTGGAACAGGGGAAAAACGTCCTACGAGCAGTACTTC. Its protein product is CASSWNRGKTSYEQYF.

The chain couples TRBV7-2 to TRBJ1-3; perhaps TRBD1 as D (5 bases). Deletions cut 4 bases from V and 0 bases from J, with 10 bases between. CDR3 length equals 15 residues. Germline-derived CDR1 and CDR2 are SGHTA and FQGNSA. This chain's CDR3 is CASSSTDPSGNTIYF. CDR3 in DNA: TGTGCCAGCAGCTCGACAGACCCCTCTGGAAACACCATATATTTT. Full variable domain (remainder filled in from reference TRBV7-2 and TRBJ1-3): GAGVSQSPSNKVTEKGKDVELRCDPISGHTALYWYRQSLGQGLEFLIYFQGNSAPDKSGLPSDRFSAERTGGSVSTLTIQRTQQEDSAVYLCASSSTDPSGNTIYFGEGSWLTVV.

The chain links TRBV1 to TRBJ2-7; the D call in the table, TRBD1, was not verified against the DNA. TRBV1 is a listed pseudogene. This CDR3 is 18 amino acids long. DNA for the CDR3: TGCACCAGCAGCTTCTGCCTTAGCCGGACAGGCAATCACTACGAGCAGTACTTC. Its translation: CTSSFCLSRTGNHYEQYF.

The J gene is TRBJ2-7, the V gene TRBV9; D gene uncertain. The CDR3 contains 13 residues. V was pared by 4 bases and J by 0 bases, with 8 bases between. CDR1 SGDLS and CDR2 YYNGEE come from the germline V gene. As DNA, the CDR3 is TGTGCCAGCAGCCCCCCCAGCTCCTACGAGCAGTACTTC. It translates to CASSPPSSYEQYF.

Only a few counts were recorded for this clone. This rearrangement joins TRBV7-3 to TRBJ2-1; D not certain. The V gene's germline CDR1 is SGHTA and CDR2 FQGTGA. V was pared by 4 bases and J by 2 bases, with 6 bases between. This CDR3 spans 13 amino acids. CDR3 sequence: CASSSRAYNEQFF. CDR3 in DNA: TGTGCCAGCAGCTCCCGGGCCTACAATGAGCAGTTCTTC.